The TCR beta chain described here comes from a study of shared clonotypes between healthy human individuals. Overall study: Three plates each covered CD4 naive and memory; CD8 naive two, CD8 memory one. Overall study results and limits: Despite large depth, rarefaction showed incomplete sorted-subset sequencing. Clonotypes that were shared across a few donors made up 4.5% to 5% of naive CD4 clonotypes.

Deep-level assay runs were performed. TCRdb keeps only in-frame clones here, not all; method: immunoSEQ multiplex PCR. The repertoire holds some 2.1 million clones, roughly 95% seen once, with around 1.1% in the top ten. CD45RO-negative cells were positively selected for CCR7, leaving out terminally differentiated effector memory CD45RA+ cells. The CDR3 extends over 15 amino acids. Per the germline V gene, CDR1 is LNHDA and CDR2 is SQIVND (reference sequence). Trimming removed 5 bases at V and 5 bases at J, with 18 bases between. With respect to this clone: The antigen remains undetermined.

Sequenced: naive CD8+ T cells sorted from blood. This sequence joins TRBV19 and TRBJ1-2; possibly TRBD1 for D (6 bases). The receptor comes from a man between 18 and 29 years old in good health. CDR3 residues: CASSFGQMGYYGYTF. The CDR3 nucleotides read TGTGCCAGTAGTTTCGGACAGATGGGATATTATGGCTACACCTTC. Complete variable domain (other parts from reference TRBV19 and TRBJ1-2): DGGITQSPKYLFRKEGQNVTLSCEQNLNHDAMYWYRQDPGQGLRLIYYSQIVNDFQKGDIAEGYSVSREKKESFPLTVTSAQKNPTAFYLCASSFGQMGYYGYTFGSGTRLTVV.